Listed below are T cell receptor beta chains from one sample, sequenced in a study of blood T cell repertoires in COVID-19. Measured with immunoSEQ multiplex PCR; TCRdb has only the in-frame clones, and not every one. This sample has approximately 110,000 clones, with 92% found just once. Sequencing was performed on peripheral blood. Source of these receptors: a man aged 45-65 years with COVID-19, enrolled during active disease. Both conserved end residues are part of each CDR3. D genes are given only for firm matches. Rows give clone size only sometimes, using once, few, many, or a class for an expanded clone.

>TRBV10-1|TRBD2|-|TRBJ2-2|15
TGCGCCAGCAGTTTCACTAGCGGGAGGGCCGGGGAGCTGTTTTTT
CASSFTSGRAGELFF
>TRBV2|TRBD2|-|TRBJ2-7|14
TGTGCCAGCAGTGATAGACTAGCGGGTGGGGAGCAGTACTTC
CASSDRLAGGEQYF
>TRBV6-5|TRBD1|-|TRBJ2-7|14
TGTGCCAGCCAACCCGGGACAGGGGGCCTCGAGCAGTACTTC
CASQPGTGGLEQYF
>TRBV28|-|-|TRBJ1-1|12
TGTGCCAGCAGTTCAGTGAACACTGAAGCTTTCTTT
CASSSVNTEAFF
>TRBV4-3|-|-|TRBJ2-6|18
TGCGCCAGCAGCCAAGATGTACAGGGCACCTCTGGGGCCAACGTCCTGACTTTC
CASSQDVQGTSGANVLTF
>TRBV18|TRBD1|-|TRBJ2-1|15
TGTGCCAGCTCACCACGGGACAGGGCCGACAATGAGCAGTTCTTC
CASSPRDRADNEQFF
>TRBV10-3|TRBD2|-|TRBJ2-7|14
TGTGCCATCAGTGAGAAGAGCGGGAGCTACGAGCAGTACTTC
CAISEKSGSYEQYF
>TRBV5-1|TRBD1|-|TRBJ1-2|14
TGCGCCAGCAGCTTCGGGACAGGGGACTATGGCTACACCTTC
CASSFGTGDYGYTF
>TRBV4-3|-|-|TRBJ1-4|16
TGCGCCAGCAGCCAAGATCTAACGGTCCCCAAGGAAAAACTGTTTTTT
CASSQDLTVPKEKLFF
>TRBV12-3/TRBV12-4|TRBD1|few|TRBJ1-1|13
TGTGCCAGCAGACGACAGGGGGCCACTGAAGCTTTCTTT
CASRRQGATEAFF
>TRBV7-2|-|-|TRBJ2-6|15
TGTGCCAGCAGCGGACAGCACTCTGGGGCCAACGTCCTGACTTTC
CASSGQHSGANVLTF
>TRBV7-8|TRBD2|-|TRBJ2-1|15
TGTGCCAGCAGCCCTGCGGGACTAGCGAGTCATGAGCAGTTCTTC
CASSPAGLASHEQFF
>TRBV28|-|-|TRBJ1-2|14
TGTGCCAGCAGTTTATTAGCTACTAACTATGGCTACACCTTC
CASSLLATNYGYTF
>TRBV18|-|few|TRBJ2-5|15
TGTGCCAGCTCACCGCTCGGGACTCTCCAAGAGACCCAGTACTTC
CASSPLGTLQETQYF
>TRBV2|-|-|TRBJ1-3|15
TGTGCCAGCAGCGTTGACAGGAACTCTGGAAACACCATATATTTT
CASSVDRNSGNTIYF
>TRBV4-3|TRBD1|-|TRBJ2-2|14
TGCGCCAGCAGCGAACAGGGGTTCGGTGGGGAGCTGTTTTTT
CASSEQGFGGELFF
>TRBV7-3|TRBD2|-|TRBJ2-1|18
TGTGCCAGCAGCCCCCAGGCTGGACTAGCGGGAGCCTACAATGAGCAGTTCTTC
CASSPQAGLAGAYNEQFF
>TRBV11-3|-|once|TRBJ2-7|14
TGTGCCAGCAGTTTCCCGGGAGAGACCTACGAGCAGTACTTC
CASSFPGETYEQYF
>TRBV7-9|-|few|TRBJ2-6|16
TGTGCCAGCAGCTTAAACCTGGCGGCCGGGGCCAACGTCCTGACTTTC
CASSLNLAAGANVLTF
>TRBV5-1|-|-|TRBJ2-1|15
TGCGCCAGCAGCTTGGAGGCGGGGTTTTACAATGAGCAGTTCTTC
CASSLEAGFYNEQFF
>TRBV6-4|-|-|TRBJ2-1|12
TGTGCCAGCAGTAGGAGCGGCGGGCCGATGTTCTTC
CASSRSGGPMFF
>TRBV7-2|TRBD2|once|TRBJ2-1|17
TGTGCCAGCAGCCCCAGACTAGCGGGAGGGCCCTACAATGAGCAGTTCTTC
CASSPRLAGGPYNEQFF
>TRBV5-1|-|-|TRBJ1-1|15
TGCGCCAGCAGCTTTGGTTCGGGGGGGAACACTGAAGCTTTCTTT
CASSFGSGGNTEAFF
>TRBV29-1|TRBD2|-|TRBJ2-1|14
TGCAGCGTCCTGGGGACTAGCTACATGGCTGAGCAGTTCTTC
CSVLGTSYMAEQFF
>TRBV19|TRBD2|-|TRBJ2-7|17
TGTGCCAGTAGTATAACCCCTGGACTAGATGGCTACTACGAGCAGTACTTC
CASSITPGLDGYYEQYF
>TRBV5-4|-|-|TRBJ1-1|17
TGTGCCAGCAGCCTGGCTCCGGCGGGGGGAAGGGCCACTGAAGCTTTCTTT
CASSLAPAGGRATEAFF
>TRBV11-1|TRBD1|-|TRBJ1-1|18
TGTGCCAGCAGCTTAGCTGGACAGGTCGATCCCTTGAACACTGAAGCTTTCTTT
CASSLAGQVDPLNTEAFF
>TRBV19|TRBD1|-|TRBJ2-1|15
TGTGCCAGTAGTTTAGGGACAGGGTATAAGGATGAGCAGTTCTTC
CASSLGTGYKDEQFF
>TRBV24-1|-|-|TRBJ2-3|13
TGTGCCACCAGTGGGGGGGGCCTCGATACGCAGTATTTT
CATSGGGLDTQYF
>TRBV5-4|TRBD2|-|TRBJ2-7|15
TGTGCCAGCAGCCCCGGGACTAAGAGCTCCTACGAGCAGTACTTC
CASSPGTKSSYEQYF